This passage covers 27 T cell receptor beta chains from one sample sequenced in a study of T-cell reconstitution after alpha-beta-depleted transplantation in children. TCRbeta library preparation incorporated unique molecular identifiers. In TCRdb, the PCR reads were re-called with MiXCR into one record per CDR3 protein. This sample has a few hundred thousand distinct CDR3 sequences; 8% to 10% occur once, and the top ten carry 5% to 7%. Here the sequenced sample was PBMCs from the stem cell graft donor, taken from the stem cell graft. These receptors all stem from a human donor who donated a stem cell graft to a child with acute lymphoblastic leukemia.

This clonotype came up many times. This chain links TRBV15 with TRBJ2-1; D is perhaps TRBD2 (7 bases). V lost 3 bases and J 5 bases, leaving 14 bases between the germline ends. CDR1 is LNHNV, CDR2 YYDKDF, per germline (reference sequence). The CDR3 extends over 15 amino acids. The CDR3 DNA follows: TGTGCCACCAGCAGGTTACGGGGGGCCGACAATGAGCAGTTCTTC. Residues: CATSRLRGADNEQFF.

This clonotype was seen many times. The J gene is TRBJ2-3, the V gene TRBV9; D is possibly TRBD1 (5 bases). The V and J ends lost 3 bases and 0 bases respectively, with 17 bases between them. Germline assignment: CDR1 SGDLS and CDR2 YYNGEE. CDR3 length equals 17 residues. The CDR3 sequence is CASSAPTRTSSTDTQYF. The CDR3 nucleotides are TGTGCCAGCAGCGCTCCCACCCGGACATCTAGCACAGATACGCAGTATTTT.

This clonotype showed up many times. The chain couples TRBV5-5 to TRBJ1-2; 8 bases fit TRBD1. Germline assignment: CDR1 SGHKS and CDR2 YYEKEE (reference sequence). The V and J ends lost 5 bases and 7 bases, in that order; junction bases with no gene match: 7. The CDR3 length is 13 residues. The CDR3 DNA reads TGTGCCAGCAGGGATACAGGGGGTAGTGGCTACACCTTC. Its translation is CASRDTGGSGYTF.

This clonotype has a count of ten or more. V usage is TRBV29-1 and J usage is TRBJ2-5; 7 nucleotides match TRBD2. CDR3 length equals 13 residues. From germline, CDR1 is SQVTM and CDR2 ANQGSEA. Trimming took 4 bases from V and 3 from J; bases not matched to a gene: 5. The CDR3: CSVVAGVEETQYF. CDR3 nucleotide sequence: TGCAGCGTTGTGGCGGGAGTTGAAGAGACCCAGTACTTC.

Here the CDR3 reads CASSAEPGTSEETQYF. The CDR3 nucleotides are TGCGCCAGCAGCGCCGAACCCGGGACCTCCGAAGAGACCCAGTACTTC. V is TRBV5-1 and J is TRBJ2-5; D may match TRBD1 or TRBD2 (5 bases each). The V and J ends lost 4 bases and 3 bases respectively, with 19 bases between them. Looked up from germline, CDR1 is SGHRS and CDR2 is YFSETQ. The CDR3 sequence is 16 residues long. Using reference TRBV5-1 and TRBJ2-5 for the parts outside the CDR3, the full variable domain is KAGVTQTPRYLIKTRGQQVTLSCSPISGHRSVSWYQQTPGQGLQFLFEYFSETQRNKGNFPGRFSGRQFSNSRSEMNVSTLELGDSALYLCASSAEPGTSEETQYFGPGTRLLVL.

The rearrangement joins TRBV5-1 to TRBJ2-7; D perhaps matches TRBD2 (5 bases). Germline lookup yields CDR1 SGHRS and CDR2 YFSETQ. CDR3 size: 14 residues. With 4 bases removed from V and 2 bases from J, the gap between germline ends came to 13 bases. DNA for the CDR3: TGCGCCAGCAGCCCAAGTGGGAGCGCCTACGAGCAGTACTTC. Its translation is CASSPSGSAYEQYF.

This clonotype was seen more than once but under ten times. This chain connects TRBV4-1 to TRBJ2-1; TRBD1 matches at 10 bases. Germline loops: CDR1 MGHRA, CDR2 YSYEKL. The CDR3 consists of 15 residues. V lost 3 bases and J lost 4; bases outside the gene matches: 3. The DNA for the CDR3 is TGCGCCAGCAGCCACCGGGACAGGGGATACAATGAGCAGTTCTTC. This encodes CASSHRDRGYNEQFF.

This clonotype has a handful of counts. The rearrangement links TRBV28 to TRBJ1-5, with a weak D call TRBD1 (6 bases). CDR3 length equals 13 residues. With 11 bases removed from V and 1 base from J, the gap between germline ends came to 12 bases. Germline lookup yields CDR1 MDHEN and CDR2 SYDVKM. Here the CDR3 DNA reads TGTGCCGGAAGGGGGGGAAGCAATCAGCCCCAGCATTTT. Its protein product is CAGRGGSNQPQHF.

This clonotype has ten or more counts. The rearrangement uses TRBV11-2 and TRBJ1-6; possible D gene TRBD1, 5 bases. Trimming stripped 5 bases from V and 4 bases from J, with 12 bases between. CDR3 length equals 15 residues. Germline V gene sequence: CDR1 SGHAT, CDR2 FQNNGV. Here the CDR3 DNA reads TGTGCCAGCAGCACCACGCGACAGTATAATTCACCCCTCCACTTT. Translating it yields CASSTTRQYNSPLHF.

This clonotype was seen at least ten times. The chain uses TRBV12-3 or TRBV12-4 and TRBJ2-1, with a weak D call TRBD1 (6 bases). The CDR3 covers 12 residues. The V end lost 5 bases, the J end lost 7 bases, and 9 bases lay between the germline ends. CDR3 nucleotide sequence: TGTGCCAGCAGTAACAGGGCGAATGAGCAGTTCTTC. Translating it yields CASSNRANEQFF.

This clonotype occurred a few times. The CDR3 protein is CASSPPQGGSYNEQFF. CDR3 sequence (DNA): TGTGCCAGCTCACCACCGCAGGGAGGCTCCTACAATGAGCAGTTCTTC. The chain is built from TRBV18 and TRBJ2-1, with D possibly being TRBD2 (6 bases). The CDR3 is 16 amino acids. Germline lookup yields CDR1 KGHSH and CDR2 LQKENI. V gave up 0 bases and J gave up 0 bases, with 9 bases separating them.

The chain carries TRBV9 and TRBJ1-2; 12 bases line up with TRBD1. J lost 3 bases, V lost 3 bases, and 9 bases had no gene match. From germline, CDR1 is SGDLS and CDR2 YYNGEE. CDR3 length: 17 amino acids. The chain's CDR3 is CASSGRDRGRRDYGYTF. CDR3 nucleotides: TGTGCCAGCAGCGGCAGGGACAGGGGGCGTCGTGACTATGGCTACACCTTC.

In this sample, this clonotype turned up a few times. V and J are TRBV20-1 and TRBJ2-1, with 10 bases matching TRBD2. The CDR3 loop spans 14 amino acids. Per germline, CDR1 DFQATT and CDR2 SNEGSKA (reference sequence). V lost 4 bases, J lost 7 bases, and 7 bases stayed unmatched. The CDR3 nucleotides read TGCAGTGCTAAAAGCGGGGGGGCCAATAATGAGCAGTTCTTC. As protein: CSAKSGGANNEQFF.

This clonotype showed up many times. This chain connects TRBV12-3 or TRBV12-4 to TRBJ2-1, with TRBD1 as a possible D gene (6 bases). V was cut by 3 bases and J by 16 bases, with 16 bases left in between. This CDR3 is 12 amino acids long. The CDR3 protein is CASSFVRGPLFF. The CDR3 bases are TGTGCCAGCAGTTTTGTCAGGGGCCCACTTTTCTTC.

This clonotype occurred a few times. The chain has TRBV12-3 or TRBV12-4 and TRBJ2-3; D possibly corresponds to TRBD2 (6 bases). Deletions cut 5 bases from V and 7 bases from J, with 16 bases between. The CDR3 runs 14 residues. This chain's CDR3 is CASSPAGFVNTQYF. CDR3 DNA sequence: TGTGCCAGCAGTCCCGCGGGGTTTGTAAATACGCAGTATTTT.

The chain combines TRBV20-1 with TRBJ1-1; D gene uncertain. CDR1 and CDR2 (germline): DFQATT, SNEGSKA (reference sequence). The CDR3 runs 13 residues. Trimming removed 5 bases at V and 0 bases at J, with 10 bases between. CDR3 coding DNA: TGCAGTGCTCAAGAGCAGGTGAACACTGAAGCTTTCTTT. This translates into CSAQEQVNTEAFF.

This chain joins TRBV6-5 and TRBJ2-5, with D perhaps being TRBD1 or TRBD2 (5 bases each). The CDR3 runs to 18 residues. The V and J ends lost 0 bases and 5 bases respectively, with 22 bases between them. Looked up from germline, CDR1 is MNHEY and CDR2 is SVGAGI. Written as DNA, the CDR3 is TGTGCCAGCAGTTACTCGGGGAGCCGGGACCCGTGGGAGGAGACCCAGTACTTC. Its translation: CASSYSGSRDPWEETQYF.

For the CDR3, the DNA is TGCGCCAGCAGCCGAAGCAGAGGACTAGCGGGGACCTACAATGAGCAGTTCTTC. Its translation is CASSRSRGLAGTYNEQFF. V usage is TRBV5-1 and J usage is TRBJ2-1; TRBD2 matches at 12 bases. Trimming removed 4 bases from V and 2 bases from J; junction bases left unmatched: 10. The CDR3 has 18 amino acids. Germline-derived CDR1 and CDR2 are SGHRS and YFSETQ.

This clonotype was detected ten times or more. The rearrangement joins TRBV9 to TRBJ2-5; 7 nucleotides match TRBD2. Germline V gives CDR1 SGDLS, CDR2 YYNGEE. Unmatched junction bases numbered 10, after V lost 3 bases and J lost 5 bases. This CDR3 is 15 amino acids long. CDR3: CASSASGGVRETQYF. CDR3 coding DNA: TGTGCCAGCAGCGCGAGTGGGGGGGTTCGGGAGACCCAGTACTTC.

This clonotype was counted at least ten times. The V and J genes are TRBV29-1 and TRBJ2-1; 8 bases are a match to TRBD1. The CDR3 is 11 residues long. The germline V gene has CDR1 SQVTM and CDR2 ANQGSEA. J was trimmed by 9 bases and V by 6 bases; bases with no gene match: 4. The CDR3 is CSVGQGTEQFF. The CDR3 DNA is TGCAGCGTCGGACAGGGTACTGAGCAGTTCTTC.

The sample holds many counts of this clonotype. This chain joins TRBV7-8 and TRBJ1-4; 11 bases align to TRBD1. This CDR3 contains 14 residues. Germline V gene sequence: CDR1 SGHVS, CDR2 FQNEAQ. With V trimmed by 3 bases and J by 11 bases, 5 bases remained unmatched. DNA of the CDR3: TGTGCCAGCAGCTTGATCGGACAGGGGGCTAAACTGTTTTTT. Translating it yields CASSLIGQGAKLFF.

This chain joins TRBV29-1 and TRBJ1-5; D gene ambiguous. The CDR3 is 14 amino acids. Germline V lookup: CDR1 SQVTM, CDR2 ANQGSEA. Trimming stripped 0 bases from V and 5 bases from J, with 11 bases between. CDR3: CSVEDENRDQPQHF. The CDR3 coding sequence is TGCAGCGTTGAAGATGAGAACCGGGATCAGCCCCAGCATTTT.

This clonotype was detected many times. The rearrangement joins TRBV27 to TRBJ2-5; 8 bases match TRBD2. V trimming: 5 bases; J trimming: 3 bases; junction bases outside the gene matches: 14. The CDR3 spans 17 residues. Per germline, CDR1 MNHEY and CDR2 SMNVEV (reference sequence). CDR3 sequence reads: CASSPLPAGSGEETQYF. The CDR3 nucleotides are TGTGCCAGCAGTCCCCTCCCCGCGGGTAGCGGGGAAGAGACCCAGTACTTC.

This clonotype was detected a few times. The CDR3 DNA follows: TGTGCCAGCAGCTATGGACTGGGGGGGCTGAATGGCTACACCTTC. Residues: CASSYGLGGLNGYTF. The J gene is TRBJ1-2, the V gene TRBV11-2, with D possibly matching TRBD1 (6 bases). Germline V lookup: CDR1 SGHAT, CDR2 FQNNGV. With 4 bases removed from V and 6 bases from J, the gap between germline ends came to 18 bases. This CDR3 contains 15 residues. Supplemented by reference TRBV11-2 and TRBJ1-2, the full variable domain reads EAGVAQSPRYKIIEKRQSVAFWCNPISGHATLYWYQQILGQGPKLLIQFQNNGVVDDSQLPKDRFSAERLKGVDSTLKIQPAKLEDSAVYLCASSYGLGGLNGYTFGSGTRLTVV.

This clonotype was seen repeatedly, ten times or more. The genes are TRBV5-1 and TRBJ2-2; tentative D call: TRBD2 (5 bases). Looked up from germline, CDR1 is SGHRS and CDR2 is YFSETQ. The CDR3 runs 14 residues. V shed 0 bases and J shed 4 bases, with 7 bases lying between them. The CDR3 spells CASSLGLFTGELFF. In DNA, the CDR3 is TGCGCCAGCAGCTTGGGACTATTCACCGGGGAGCTGTTTTTT.

This clonotype showed up many times. This chain uses TRBV6-1 with TRBJ1-2; a possible D gene is TRBD1 (5 bases). Trimming pared 7 bases from V and 5 bases from J, leaving 17 bases between. Per germline, CDR1 MNHNS and CDR2 SASEGT. This CDR3 is built from 14 residues. CDR3 region: CASTGDRTSYGYTF. The CDR3, as DNA: TGTGCCAGCACTGGGGACCGCACCAGTTATGGCTACACCTTC.

In DNA form, the CDR3 reads TGTGCCAGCAGCTCCTTCATTAACTATGGCTACACCTTC. It is translated as CASSSFINYGYTF. V gene TRBV7-2 combines with J gene TRBJ1-2; D is uncertain. This CDR3 has 13 residues. The V end was cut by 4 bases, the J end by 1 base, with 7 bases between. Germline V gene lookup returns CDR1 SGHTA and CDR2 FQGNSA. The variable domain in full, with the rest retrieved from reference TRBV7-2 and TRBJ1-2, is GAGVSQSPSNKVTEKGKDVELRCDPISGHTALYWYRQSLGQGLEFLIYFQGNSAPDKSGLPSDRFSAERTGGSVSTLTIQRTQQEDSAVYLCASSSFINYGYTFGSGTRLTVV.